The rows below give T cell receptor beta chains drawn from one sample of a study of shared clonotypes between healthy human individuals. Libraries were prepared by immunoSEQ multiplex PCR; TCRdb keeps only in-frame clonotypes and omits some of them. The sample lists over 950,000 clones, approximately 75% occurring once. Sequencing used memory CD4+ T cells from PBMCs. These receptors came from a man between 18 and 29 years old in good health. Some clones in this sample may be carry-over from other donors' samples. Each CDR3 is given with its conserved first and last residue. The D gene is left open where the match is weak. Clone size is stated in some rows and not others, as once, few, many or a class when expanded.

TRBD1	-	TRBJ2-7	TRBV5-6	CASSLTGTVSYEQYF	TGTGCCAGCAGCTTGACGGGGACAGTCTCCTACGAGCAGTACTTC
TRBD1	once	TRBJ1-1	TRBV11-1	CASGTRQGVEAFF	TGTGCCAGCGGCACCCGACAGGGCGTTGAAGCTTTCTTT
TRBD1	once	TRBJ1-2	TRBV5-4	CASSSRQGTGYNYGYTF	TGTGCCAGCAGCTCGAGGCAAGGGACAGGGTATAACTATGGCTACACCTTC
-	-	TRBJ2-1	TRBV27	CASSLREYNEQFF	TGTGCCAGCAGTCTTAGGGAATACAATGAGCAGTTCTTC
TRBD1	once	TRBJ1-2	TRBV28	CASRHRRTGANYGYTF	TGTGCCAGCAGGCACCGACGGACAGGGGCAAACTATGGCTACACCTTC
-	-	TRBJ2-3	TRBV11-2	CASSPQGGSTTDTQYF	TGTGCCAGCAGCCCCCAAGGGGGGAGCACAACAGATACGCAGTATTTT
-	-	TRBJ2-7	TRBV4-1	CASSQGVPRAGFVGVPYEQYF	TGCGCCAGCAGCCAAGGTGTGCCGCGGGCAGGCTTCGTGGGTGTTCCCTACGAGCAGTACTTC
TRBD1	-	TRBJ2-7	TRBV28	CASMGWDRAQVGEQYF	TGTGCCAGCATGGGATGGGACAGAGCGCAGGTTGGCGAGCAGTACTTC
TRBD2	-	TRBJ2-3	TRBV2	CASSILAGVGTDTQYF	TGTGCCAGCAGCATTTTAGCGGGAGTCGGCACAGATACGCAGTATTTT
-	-	TRBJ2-4	TRBV6-6	CASSYEGRGLNIQYF	TGTGCCAGCAGTTACGAGGGGAGGGGGTTAAACATTCAGTACTTC
-	-	TRBJ2-3	TRBV9	CASSVVAGTDTQYF	TGTGCCAGCAGCGTAGTGGCCGGGACAGATACGCAGTATTTT